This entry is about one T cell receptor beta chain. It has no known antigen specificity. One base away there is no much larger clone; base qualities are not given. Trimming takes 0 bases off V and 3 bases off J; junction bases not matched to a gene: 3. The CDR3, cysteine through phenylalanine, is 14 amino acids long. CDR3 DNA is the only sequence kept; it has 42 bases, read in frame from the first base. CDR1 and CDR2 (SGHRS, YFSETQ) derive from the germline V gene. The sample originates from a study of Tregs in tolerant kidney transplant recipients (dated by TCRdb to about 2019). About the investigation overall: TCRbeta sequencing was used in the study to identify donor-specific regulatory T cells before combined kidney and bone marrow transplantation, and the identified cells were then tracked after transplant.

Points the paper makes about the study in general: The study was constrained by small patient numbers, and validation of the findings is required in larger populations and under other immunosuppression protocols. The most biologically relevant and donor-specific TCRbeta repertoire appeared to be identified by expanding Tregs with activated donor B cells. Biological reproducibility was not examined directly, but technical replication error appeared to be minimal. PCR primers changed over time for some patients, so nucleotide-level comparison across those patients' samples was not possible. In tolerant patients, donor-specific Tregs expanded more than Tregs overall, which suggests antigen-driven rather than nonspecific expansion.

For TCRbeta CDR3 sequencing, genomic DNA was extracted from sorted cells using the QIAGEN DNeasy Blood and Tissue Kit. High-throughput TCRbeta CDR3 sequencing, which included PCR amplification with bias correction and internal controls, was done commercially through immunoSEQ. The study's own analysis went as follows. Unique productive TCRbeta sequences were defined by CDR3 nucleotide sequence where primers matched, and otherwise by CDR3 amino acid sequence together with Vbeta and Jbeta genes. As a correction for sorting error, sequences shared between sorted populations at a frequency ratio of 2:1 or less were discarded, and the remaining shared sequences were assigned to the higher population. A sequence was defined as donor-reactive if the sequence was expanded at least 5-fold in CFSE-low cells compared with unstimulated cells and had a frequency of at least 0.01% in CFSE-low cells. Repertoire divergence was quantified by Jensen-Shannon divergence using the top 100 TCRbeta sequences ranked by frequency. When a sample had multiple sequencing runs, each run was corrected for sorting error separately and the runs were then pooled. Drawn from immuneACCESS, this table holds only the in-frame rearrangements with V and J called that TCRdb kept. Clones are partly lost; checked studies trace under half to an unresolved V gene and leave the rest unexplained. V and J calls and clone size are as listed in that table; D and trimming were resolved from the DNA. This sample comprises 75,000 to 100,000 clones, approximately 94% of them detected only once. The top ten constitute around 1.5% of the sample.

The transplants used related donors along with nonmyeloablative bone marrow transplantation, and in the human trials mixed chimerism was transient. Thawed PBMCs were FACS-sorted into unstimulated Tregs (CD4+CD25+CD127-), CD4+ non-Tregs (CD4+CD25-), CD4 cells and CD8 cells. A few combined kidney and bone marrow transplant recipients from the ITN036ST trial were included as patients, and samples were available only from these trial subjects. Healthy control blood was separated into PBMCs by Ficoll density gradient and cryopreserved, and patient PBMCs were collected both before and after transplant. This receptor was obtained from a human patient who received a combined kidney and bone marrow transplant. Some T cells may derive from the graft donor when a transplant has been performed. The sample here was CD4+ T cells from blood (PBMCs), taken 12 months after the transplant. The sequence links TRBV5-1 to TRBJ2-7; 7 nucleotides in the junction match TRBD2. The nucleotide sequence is TGCGCCAGCAGCTTGGAGGGGACTATCTACGAGCAGTACTTC. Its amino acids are CASSLEGTIYEQYF.